These 17 T cell receptor beta chains came from one sample sequenced in a study of T cell repertoires in cytomegalovirus infection. Antigens of these TCRs are unknown. TCRdb re-analysed the reads in MiXCR, keeping a single row per CDR3 protein. The sample carries about 270,000 distinct CDR3 sequences, around 20% recorded once. The sample was cultured PBMCs, taken from culture after CMV antigen stimulation. Every receptor here comes from a human donor in good health (CMV status not recorded). Some clones in this sample may be carry-over from other donors' samples.

In its sample, this clonotype was seen once. This chain links TRBV5-4 with TRBJ2-1, with 11 nucleotides matching TRBD2. This CDR3 has 16 amino acids. Germline V lookup: CDR1 SGHNT, CDR2 YYREEE (reference sequence). Trimming took 6 bases from V and 7 from J; bases not matched to a gene: 12. The CDR3 loop is CASTLGGSGRANEQFF. CDR3 nucleotide sequence: TGTGCCAGCACCCTCGGGGGTAGCGGGAGGGCGAATGAGCAGTTCTTC.

The chain recombines TRBV19 with TRBJ1-2, with TRBD1 matching 9 bases. This CDR3 has 15 amino acids. The germline V gene encodes CDR1 LNHDA and CDR2 SQIVND (reference sequence). With 5 bases clipped from V and 8 bases from J, the junction kept 12 bases outside the gene matches. The CDR3 DNA reads as TGTGCCAGTAGTTCTGGGACAGGGCGAAGAGAAGGCTACACCTTC. Its protein product is CASSSGTGRREGYTF. The full variable domain, rest sourced from reference TRBV19 and TRBJ1-2, is DGGITQSPKYLFRKEGQNVTLSCEQNLNHDAMYWYRQDPGQGLRLIYYSQIVNDFQKGDIAEGYSVSREKKESFPLTVTSAQKNPTAFYLCASSSGTGRREGYTFGSGTRLTVV.

This clonotype was detected ten times or more. This chain connects TRBV7-2 to TRBJ1-1, with D maybe TRBD1 (5 bases). Germline CDR1 and CDR2: SGHTA and FQGNSA. CDR3 length: 14 residues. Trimming took 4 bases from V and 5 from J, leaving 14 bases between them. Here the CDR3 DNA reads TGTGCCAGCAGCTCGTGGGGCCCGGGGACTGAAGCTTTCTTT. This encodes CASSSWGPGTEAFF.

This clonotype was counted between two and nine times. The junction departs from the called germline gene at one end, perhaps through a read error. The CDR3 nucleotides are TGTGCCACCCGCAGTATCGGTTCCTACAATGAGCAGTTCTTC. Its protein product is CATRSIGSYNEQFF. The rearrangement uses TRBV15 and TRBJ2-1; no reliable D call. The CDR3 covers 14 residues. Germline loops: CDR1 LNHNV, CDR2 YYDKDF (reference sequence).

This clonotype appeared many times. The V call is TRBV7-2, the J call TRBJ1-2; 11 nucleotides line up with TRBD1. The V gene end was trimmed by 4 bases and the J gene end by 6 bases; junction bases not matched to a gene: 1. The CDR3 loop spans 13 amino acids. Germline CDR1 is SGHTA and CDR2 is FQGNSA. CDR3 sequence: CASSSGQGDGYTF. The DNA of the CDR3 is TGTGCCAGCAGCTCGGGACAGGGGGATGGCTACACCTTC.

This clonotype was counted at least ten times. The chain recombines TRBV11-2 with TRBJ1-3, with 7 bases fitting TRBD1. Germline trimming cut 1 base from V and 2 bases from J; bases unmatched to any gene: 2. The CDR3 has 15 amino acids. CDR1 SGHAT and CDR2 FQNNGV come from the germline V gene. The DNA of the CDR3 is TGTGCCAGCAGCTTAGGAGACAGGGCTGGAAACACCATATATTTT. Translating gives CASSLGDRAGNTIYF.

The rearrangement uses TRBV4-1 and TRBJ2-1; 12 positions agree with TRBD2. The CDR3 has 16 amino acids. The germline V gene has CDR1 MGHRA and CDR2 YSYEKL. V lost 3 bases, J lost 4 bases, and 4 bases stayed unmatched. The CDR3 loop reads CASSHTTSGRYNEQFF. The CDR3 DNA reads TGCGCCAGCAGCCACACTACTAGCGGGAGGTACAATGAGCAGTTCTTC.

The V and J genes are TRBV18 and TRBJ2-3; no definite D call. Germline V gene lookup returns CDR1 KGHSH and CDR2 LQKENI. This CDR3 contains 14 residues. Deletions cut 3 bases from V and 1 base from J, with 8 bases between. CDR3 nucleotides: TGTGCCAGCTCACCGGATGAGGGCACAGATACGCAGTATTTT. It codes for CASSPDEGTDTQYF.

This clonotype came up a few times. This chain links TRBV11-2 with TRBJ1-5, with D possibly TRBD1 on 5 matching bases. V was cut by 5 bases and J by 5 bases, with 28 bases left in between. The CDR3 length is 19 residues. Germline-derived CDR1 and CDR2 are SGHAT and FQNNGV. CDR3 DNA: TGTGCCAGCAGCCTAGTAGATGGGGTTGGATCCCAAGGGGATCAGCCCCAGCATTTT. Its protein product is CASSLVDGVGSQGDQPQHF.

The chain links TRBV5-4 to TRBJ1-5; tentatively, D is TRBD1 (5 bases). This CDR3 has 15 amino acids. Trimming left V 4 bases short and J 5 bases short, with 16 bases between. CDR1 is SGHNT and CDR2 is YYREEE in the germline V gene (reference sequence). The CDR3 here is CASSRGPQGDQPQHF. CDR3 DNA sequence: TGTGCCAGCAGCCGCGGACCTCAAGGGGATCAGCCCCAGCATTTT.

In this sample, this clonotype turned up many times. V gene TRBV7-2 combines with J gene TRBJ2-5, with 9 bases identical to TRBD1. V shed 5 bases, J shed 2 bases, and the junction held 15 bases outside the gene matches. The CDR3 covers 18 residues. CDR1 and CDR2 (germline): SGHTA, FQGNSA. CDR3 residues: CASSPTGQGKVVQETQYF. The CDR3 DNA reads as TGTGCCAGCAGCCCAACGGGACAGGGAAAGGTGGTACAAGAGACCCAGTACTTC. Full variable domain (remainder filled in from reference TRBV7-2 and TRBJ2-5): GAGVSQSPSNKVTEKGKDVELRCDPISGHTALYWYRQSLGQGLEFLIYFQGNSAPDKSGLPSDRFSAERTGGSVSTLTIQRTQQEDSAVYLCASSPTGQGKVVQETQYFGPGTRLLVL.

Details on this clonotype: A much larger clone is a single base away; this may be a read error. The chain joins TRBV27 to TRBJ1-4; D gene unclear. This CDR3 has 11 residues. The V end lost 6 bases, the J end lost 8 bases, and 7 bases lay between the germline ends. Germline lookup yields CDR1 MNHEY and CDR2 SMNVEV (reference sequence). CDR3 DNA: TGTGCCAGCAGGCTGGGGGAAAAACTGTTTTTT. This encodes CASRLGEKLFF.

This clonotype occurred a few times. The V gene is TRBV7-2, the J gene TRBJ2-1; TRBD2 agrees at 10 bases. The germline CDR1 and CDR2 sequences are SGHTA and FQGNSA. This CDR3 contains 16 residues. Trimming at V came to 5 bases and at J to 0 bases, leaving 4 bases not matched to a gene. The CDR3 DNA sequence: TGTGCCAGCAGCCGACTAGCGGGCCCCTCCTACAATGAGCAGTTCTTC. This encodes CASSRLAGPSYNEQFF.

This clonotype was seen only a few times. The chain combines TRBV7-2 with TRBJ2-7; TRBD1 matches at 7 bases. This CDR3 comprises 14 residues. J gave up 2 bases and V 5 bases, and 6 bases lay outside the gene matches. Germline CDR1 is SGHTA and CDR2 is FQGNSA. The CDR3 reads CASSPDRTTYEQYF. The CDR3 bases are TGTGCCAGCAGCCCGGACAGGACCACCTACGAGCAGTACTTC.

This clonotype was seen repeatedly, ten times or more. The genes are TRBV11-2 and TRBJ2-1, with 7 bases fitting TRBD2. Per germline, CDR1 SGHAT and CDR2 FQNNGV. With V trimmed by 5 bases and J by 12 bases, 13 bases remained unmatched. CDR3 length equals 14 residues. Written as DNA, the CDR3 is TGTGCCAGCAGCCTCGACTCAGCGGGGACTTTGCAGTTCTTC. It specifies CASSLDSAGTLQFF.

This clonotype has only a few counts. The CDR3 bases are TGTGCCAGCAGTTACACTCGGCTAGCGGGAGGTCACCAAGAGACCCAGTACTTC. Protein product: CASSYTRLAGGHQETQYF. The chain links TRBV6-6 to TRBJ2-5, with TRBD2 identical over 11 bases. Germline CDR1 MNHNY, CDR2 SVGAGI (reference sequence). CDR3 length: 18 amino acids. V lost 2 bases, J lost 0 bases, and 8 bases stayed unmatched.

This clonotype has a count of ten or more. The genes are TRBV10-3 and TRBJ2-1, with no clear D. CDR3 length: 14 amino acids. The germline V and J ends were trimmed by 11 bases and 0 bases, with 14 bases remaining between them. Germline assignment: CDR1 ENHRY and CDR2 SYGVKD. The CDR3 nucleotides are TGTGCCGCGGCTCAAGGGAACTCCTACAATGAGCAGTTCTTC. It specifies CAAAQGNSYNEQFF.